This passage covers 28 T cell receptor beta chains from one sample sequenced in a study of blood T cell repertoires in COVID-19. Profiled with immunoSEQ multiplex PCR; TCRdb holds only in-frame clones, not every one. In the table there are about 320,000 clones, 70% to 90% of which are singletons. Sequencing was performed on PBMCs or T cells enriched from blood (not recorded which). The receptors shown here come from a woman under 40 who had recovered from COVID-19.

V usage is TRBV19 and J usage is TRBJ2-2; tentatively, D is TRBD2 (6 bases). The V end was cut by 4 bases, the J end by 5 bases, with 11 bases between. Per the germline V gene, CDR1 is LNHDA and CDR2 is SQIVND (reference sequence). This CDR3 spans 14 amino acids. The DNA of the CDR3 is TGTGCCAGTAGTAGGGGGGATGGGACCGGGGAGCTGTTTTTT. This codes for CASSRGDGTGELFF. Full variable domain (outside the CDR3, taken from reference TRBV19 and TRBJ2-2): DGGITQSPKYLFRKEGQNVTLSCEQNLNHDAMYWYRQDPGQGLRLIYYSQIVNDFQKGDIAEGYSVSREKKESFPLTVTSAQKNPTAFYLCASSRGDGTGELFFGEGSRLTVL.

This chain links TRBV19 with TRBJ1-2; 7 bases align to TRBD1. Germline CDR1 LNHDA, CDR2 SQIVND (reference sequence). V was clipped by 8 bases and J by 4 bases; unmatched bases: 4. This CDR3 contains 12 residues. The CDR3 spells CASGDRAYGYTF. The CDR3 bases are TGTGCCAGTGGAGACAGGGCCTATGGCTACACCTTC.

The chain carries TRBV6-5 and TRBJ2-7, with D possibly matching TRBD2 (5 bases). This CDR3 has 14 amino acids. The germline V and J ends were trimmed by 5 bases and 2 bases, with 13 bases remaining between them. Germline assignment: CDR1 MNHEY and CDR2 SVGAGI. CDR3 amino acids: CASSPPRGAYEQYF. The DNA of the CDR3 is TGTGCCAGCAGTCCCCCACGGGGAGCCTACGAGCAGTACTTC.

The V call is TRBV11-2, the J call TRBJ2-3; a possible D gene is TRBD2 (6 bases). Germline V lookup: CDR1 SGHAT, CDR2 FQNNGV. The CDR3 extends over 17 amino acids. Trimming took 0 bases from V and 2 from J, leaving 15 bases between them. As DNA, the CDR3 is TGTGCCAGCAGCTTAGATTGGTCGGGGGAACTCACAGATACGCAGTATTTT. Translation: CASSLDWSGELTDTQYF.

In nucleotides, the CDR3 is TGTGCCAGCAGCCTGGACAGGGGTCTGCCCCAGCATTTT. Translating gives CASSLDRGLPQHF. This chain uses TRBV7-3 with TRBJ1-5, with 9 bases that match TRBD1. Germline V gives CDR1 SGHTA, CDR2 FQGTGA. This CDR3 spans 13 amino acids. J gave up 9 bases and V 5 bases, and 5 bases lay outside the gene matches.

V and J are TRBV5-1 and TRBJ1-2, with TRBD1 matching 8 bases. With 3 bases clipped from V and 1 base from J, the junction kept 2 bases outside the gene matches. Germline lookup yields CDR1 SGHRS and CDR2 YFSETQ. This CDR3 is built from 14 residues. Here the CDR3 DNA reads TGCGCCAGCAGCTACAGGGGGGGTAACTATGGCTACACCTTC. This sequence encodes CASSYRGGNYGYTF.

This CDR3 is CASSPGTHFSNQPQHF. The CDR3 nucleotides read TGTGCCAGCAGCCCCGGGACACACTTTAGCAATCAGCCCCAGCATTTT. The chain has TRBV7-8 and TRBJ1-5; a possible D gene is TRBD1 (6 bases). Trimming took 5 bases from V and 0 from J, leaving 14 bases between them. Per germline, CDR1 SGHVS and CDR2 FQNEAQ. CDR3 length equals 16 residues.

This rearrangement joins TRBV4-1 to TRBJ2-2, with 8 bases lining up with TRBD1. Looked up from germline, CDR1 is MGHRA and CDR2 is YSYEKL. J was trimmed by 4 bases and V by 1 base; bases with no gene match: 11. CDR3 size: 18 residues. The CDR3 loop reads CASSQVDRGIWGTGELFF. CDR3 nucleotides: TGCGCCAGCAGCCAAGTTGACAGGGGTATTTGGGGCACCGGGGAGCTGTTTTTT.

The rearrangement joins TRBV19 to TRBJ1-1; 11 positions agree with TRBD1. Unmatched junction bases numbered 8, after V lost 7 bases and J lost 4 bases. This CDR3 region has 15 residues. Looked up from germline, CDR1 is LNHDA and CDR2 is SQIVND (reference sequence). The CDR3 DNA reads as TGTGCCAGTAATGGCCGGACAGGGGGCCTCACTGAAGCTTTCTTT. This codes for CASNGRTGGLTEAFF.

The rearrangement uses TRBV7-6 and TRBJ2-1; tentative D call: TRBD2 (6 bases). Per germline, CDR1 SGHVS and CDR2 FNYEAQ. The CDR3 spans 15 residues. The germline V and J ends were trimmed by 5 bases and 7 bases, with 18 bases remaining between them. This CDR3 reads CASSHGGRQLNEQFF. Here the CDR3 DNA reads TGTGCCAGCAGCCACGGGGGTAGACAACTGAATGAGCAGTTCTTC.

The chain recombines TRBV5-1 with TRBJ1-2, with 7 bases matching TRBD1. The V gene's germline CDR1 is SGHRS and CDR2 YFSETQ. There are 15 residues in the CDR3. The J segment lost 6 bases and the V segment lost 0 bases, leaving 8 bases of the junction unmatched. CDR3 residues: CASSLEDDRVDGYTF. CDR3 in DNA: TGCGCCAGCAGCTTGGAAGACGACAGGGTAGATGGCTACACCTTC.

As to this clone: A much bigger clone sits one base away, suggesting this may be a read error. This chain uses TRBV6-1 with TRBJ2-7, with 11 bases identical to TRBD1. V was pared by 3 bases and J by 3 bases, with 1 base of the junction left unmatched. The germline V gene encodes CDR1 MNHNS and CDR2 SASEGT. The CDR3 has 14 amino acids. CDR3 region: CASSDGTGGYEQYF. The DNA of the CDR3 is TGTGCCAGCAGTGACGGGACAGGGGGCTACGAGCAGTACTTC.

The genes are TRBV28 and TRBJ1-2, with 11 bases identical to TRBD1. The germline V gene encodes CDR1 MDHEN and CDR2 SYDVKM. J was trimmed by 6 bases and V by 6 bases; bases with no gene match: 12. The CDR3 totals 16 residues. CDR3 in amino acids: CASSRGGTGGLDGYTF. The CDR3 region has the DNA TGTGCCAGCAGCCGAGGGGGGACAGGGGGTCTGGATGGCTACACCTTC.

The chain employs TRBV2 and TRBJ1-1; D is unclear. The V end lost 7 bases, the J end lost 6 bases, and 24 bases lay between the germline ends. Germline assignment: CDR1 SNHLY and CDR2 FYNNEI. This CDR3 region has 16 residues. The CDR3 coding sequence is TGTGCCAGCACTGACTCCCTGCGGGGTGGAGTCGCTGAAGCTTTCTTT. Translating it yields CASTDSLRGGVAEAFF.

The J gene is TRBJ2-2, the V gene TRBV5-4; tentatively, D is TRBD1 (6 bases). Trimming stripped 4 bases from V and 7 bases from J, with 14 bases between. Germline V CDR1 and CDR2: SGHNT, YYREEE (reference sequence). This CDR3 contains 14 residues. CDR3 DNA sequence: TGTGCCAGCAGCACGGACAGACGGGTCGGGGAGCTGTTTTTT. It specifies CASSTDRRVGELFF.

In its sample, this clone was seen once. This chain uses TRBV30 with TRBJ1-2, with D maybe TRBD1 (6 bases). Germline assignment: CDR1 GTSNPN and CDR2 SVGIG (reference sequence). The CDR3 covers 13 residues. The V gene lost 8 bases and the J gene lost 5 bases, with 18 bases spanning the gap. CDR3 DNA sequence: TGTGCCGCTGGAAGGGGGGAGGGGTATGGCTACACCTTC. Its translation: CAAGRGEGYGYTF.

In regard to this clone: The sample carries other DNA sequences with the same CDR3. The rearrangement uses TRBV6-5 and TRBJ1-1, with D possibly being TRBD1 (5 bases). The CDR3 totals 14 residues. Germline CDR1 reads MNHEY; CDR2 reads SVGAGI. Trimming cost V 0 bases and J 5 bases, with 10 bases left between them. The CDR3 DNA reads TGTGCCAGCAGTTACTCCGGGGGTGGGACTGAAGCTTTCTTT. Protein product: CASSYSGGGTEAFF.

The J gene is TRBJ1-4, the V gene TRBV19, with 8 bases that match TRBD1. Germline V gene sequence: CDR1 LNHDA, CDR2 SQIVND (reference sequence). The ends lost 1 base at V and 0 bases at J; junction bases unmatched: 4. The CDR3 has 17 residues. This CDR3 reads CASSIGTGGATNEKLFF. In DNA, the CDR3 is TGTGCCAGTAGTATAGGTACAGGGGGTGCAACTAATGAAAAACTGTTTTTT.

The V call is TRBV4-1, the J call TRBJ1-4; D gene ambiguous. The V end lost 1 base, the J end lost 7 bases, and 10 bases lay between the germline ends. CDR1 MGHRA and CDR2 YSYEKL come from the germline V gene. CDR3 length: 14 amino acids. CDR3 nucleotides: TGCGCCAGCAGCCAAGTTCTCCTTATTGAAAAACTGTTTTTT. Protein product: CASSQVLLIEKLFF.

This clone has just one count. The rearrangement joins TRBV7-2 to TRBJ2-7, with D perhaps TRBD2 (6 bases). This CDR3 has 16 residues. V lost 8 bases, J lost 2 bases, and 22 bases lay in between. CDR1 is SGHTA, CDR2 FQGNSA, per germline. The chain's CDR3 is CASALHPAGLPYEQYF. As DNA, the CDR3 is TGTGCCAGCGCATTACATCCCGCAGGACTACCCTACGAGCAGTACTTC.

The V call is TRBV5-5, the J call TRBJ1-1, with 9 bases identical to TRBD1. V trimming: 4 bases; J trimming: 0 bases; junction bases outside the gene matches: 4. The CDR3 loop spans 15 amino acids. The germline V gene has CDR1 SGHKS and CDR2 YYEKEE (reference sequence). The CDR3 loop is CASSGGQGVNTEAFF. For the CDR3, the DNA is TGTGCCAGCAGCGGGGGACAGGGAGTGAACACTGAAGCTTTCTTT.

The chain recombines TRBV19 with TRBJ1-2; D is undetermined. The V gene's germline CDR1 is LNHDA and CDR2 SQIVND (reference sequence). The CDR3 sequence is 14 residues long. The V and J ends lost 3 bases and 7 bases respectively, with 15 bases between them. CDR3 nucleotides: TGTGCCAGTAGTATGTGGAGCGCACCGGCTGGCTACACCTTC. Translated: CASSMWSAPAGYTF.

This chain's CDR3 is CASSGGQGTDTQYF. CDR3 bases: TGTGCCAGCAGCGGCGGACAGGGCACAGATACGCAGTATTTT. This chain uses TRBV3-1 (or the pseudogene TRBV3-2) with TRBJ2-3; the match to TRBD1 covers 7 bases. J gave up 1 base and V 5 bases, and 3 bases lay outside the gene matches. Looked up from germline, CDR1 is LGHDT and CDR2 is YNNKEL (reference sequence). The CDR3 consists of 14 residues.

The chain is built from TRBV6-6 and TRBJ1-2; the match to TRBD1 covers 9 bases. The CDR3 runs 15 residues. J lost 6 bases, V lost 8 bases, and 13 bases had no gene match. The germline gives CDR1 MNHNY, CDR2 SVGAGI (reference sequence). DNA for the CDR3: TGTGCCAGCGCTGGGACCGGGACAGGGCCCCATGGCTACACCTTC. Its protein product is CASAGTGTGPHGYTF.

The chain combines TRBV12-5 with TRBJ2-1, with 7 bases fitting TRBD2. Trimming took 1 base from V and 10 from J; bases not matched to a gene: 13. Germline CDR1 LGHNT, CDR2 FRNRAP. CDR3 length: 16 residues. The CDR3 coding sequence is TGTGCTAGTGGTTTGGACCGAGGACTAGGCGGGGGAGAGCAGTTCTTC. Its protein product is CASGLDRGLGGGEQFF.

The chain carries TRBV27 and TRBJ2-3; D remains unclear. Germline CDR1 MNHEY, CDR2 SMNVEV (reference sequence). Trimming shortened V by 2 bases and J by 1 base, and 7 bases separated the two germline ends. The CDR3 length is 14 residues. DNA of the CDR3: TGTGCCAGCAGTTTAAATAGAGGCACAGATACGCAGTATTTT. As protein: CASSLNRGTDTQYF.

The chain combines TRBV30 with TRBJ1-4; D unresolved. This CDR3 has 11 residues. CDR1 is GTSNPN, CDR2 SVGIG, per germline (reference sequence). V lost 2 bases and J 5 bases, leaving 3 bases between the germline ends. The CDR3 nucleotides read TGTGCCTGGAGTCGGAATGAAAAACTGTTTTTT. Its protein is CAWSRNEKLFF.

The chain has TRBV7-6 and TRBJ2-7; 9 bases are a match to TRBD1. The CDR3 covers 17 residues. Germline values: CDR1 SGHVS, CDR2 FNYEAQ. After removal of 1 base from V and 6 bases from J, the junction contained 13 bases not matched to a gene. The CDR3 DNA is TGTGCCAGCAGCTTAGAAATTCTCGGGACAGGGTCCGCCGAGCAGTACTTC. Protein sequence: CASSLEILGTGSAEQYF.